This T cell receptor (beta chain) emerged from a study of CD8 T cells in Susac syndrome. At the level of the study: At blood draw, Susac syndrome patients were therapy-naive, on corticosteroids, or on intravenous immunoglobulin alone.

CDR3 length: 14 amino acids. The V gene lost 4 bases and the J gene lost 1 base, with 11 bases spanning the gap. CDR1 and CDR2 (germline): SQVTM, ANQGSEA. An input of roughly 0.5 to 1 ug of RNA was subjected to reverse transcription using random hexamers. TCRdb called the immunoSEQ multiplex PCR reads again in MiXCR, with one record for every CDR3 protein. The sample yields about 94,000 distinct CDR3 sequences, roughly 94% seen once. This chain uses TRBV29-1 with TRBJ1-3, with a weak D call TRBD1 (6 bases). This clonotype was sampled from a human donor with Susac syndrome. Sequenced input: CD4+ T cells from PBMCs. CDR3 in amino acids: CSVVQGQSGNTIYF. CDR3 DNA: TGCAGCGTTGTGCAGGGACAATCTGGAAACACCATATATTTT.